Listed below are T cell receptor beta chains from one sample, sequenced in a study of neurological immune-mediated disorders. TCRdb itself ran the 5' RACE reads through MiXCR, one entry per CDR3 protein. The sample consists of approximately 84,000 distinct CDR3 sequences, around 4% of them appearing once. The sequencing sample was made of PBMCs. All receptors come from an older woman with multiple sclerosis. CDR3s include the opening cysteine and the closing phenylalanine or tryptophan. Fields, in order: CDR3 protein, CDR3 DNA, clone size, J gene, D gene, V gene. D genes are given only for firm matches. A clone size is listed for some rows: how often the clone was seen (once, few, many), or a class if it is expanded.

CDR3aa: CASFPGEGLAETQYF
CDR3nt: TGCGCCAGCTTCCCGGGGGAGGGCCTAGCAGAGACCCAGTACTTC
abundance: many
j_gene: TRBJ2-5
d_gene: TRBD2
v_gene: TRBV5-1

CDR3aa: CASSTLRETQYF
CDR3nt: TGTGCCAGCAGTACACTTAGGGAGACCCAGTACTTC
abundance: many
j_gene: TRBJ2-5
d_gene: -
v_gene: TRBV6-6

CDR3aa: CASSAQGAYGYTF
CDR3nt: TGTGCCAGCAGCGCACAGGGCGCCTATGGCTACACCTTC
abundance: many
j_gene: TRBJ1-2
d_gene: -
v_gene: TRBV3-1

CDR3aa: CASTPPRGLAAQFF
CDR3nt: TGTGCCAGCACCCCCCCGAGAGGACTAGCGGCGCAGTTCTTC
abundance: many
j_gene: TRBJ2-1
d_gene: TRBD2
v_gene: TRBV12-3/TRBV12-4

CDR3aa: CASRRTGATYEQYF
CDR3nt: TGTGCCAGCAGACGTACAGGGGCCACTTACGAGCAGTACTTC
abundance: many
j_gene: TRBJ2-7
d_gene: TRBD1
v_gene: TRBV12-3/TRBV12-4

CDR3aa: CASTPPGREGTGELFF
CDR3nt: TGTGCCAGCACCCCGCCGGGCAGGGAGGGCACCGGGGAGCTGTTTTTT
abundance: many
j_gene: TRBJ2-2
d_gene: TRBD2
v_gene: TRBV6-6

CDR3aa: CASSGLRQFF
CDR3nt: TGTGCCAGCAGTGGGTTGCGGCAGTTCTTC
abundance: many
j_gene: TRBJ2-1
d_gene: -
v_gene: TRBV2

CDR3aa: CASSTLGSQISGELFF
CDR3nt: TGTGCCAGCAGCACGCTGGGCAGTCAGATTTCGGGGGAGCTGTTTTTT
abundance: many
j_gene: TRBJ2-2
d_gene: -
v_gene: TRBV7-9

CDR3aa: CASRDRVQPQHF
CDR3nt: TGTGCCAGCAGGGACAGGGTTCAGCCCCAGCATTTT
abundance: many
j_gene: TRBJ1-5
d_gene: -
v_gene: TRBV21-1

CDR3aa: CASTMGSGGRGNEQFF
CDR3nt: TGTGCCAGCACCATGGGAAGCGGGGGCCGAGGGAATGAGCAGTTCTTC
abundance: many
j_gene: TRBJ2-1
d_gene: TRBD2
v_gene: TRBV7-2

CDR3aa: CASSLDGFGELFF
CDR3nt: TGCGCCAGCAGCCTGGATGGCTTCGGGGAGCTGTTTTTT
abundance: many
j_gene: TRBJ2-2
d_gene: -
v_gene: TRBV5-1

CDR3aa: CASSYSSTGRSTDTQYF
CDR3nt: TGTGCCAGCAGTTACTCGTCGACGGGAAGAAGCACAGATACGCAGTATTTT
abundance: many
j_gene: TRBJ2-3
d_gene: -
v_gene: TRBV6-5

CDR3aa: CASLGEQGNQPQHF
CDR3nt: TGTGCCAGCTTAGGGGAACAGGGGAATCAGCCCCAGCATTTT
abundance: -
j_gene: TRBJ1-5
d_gene: TRBD1
v_gene: TRBV3-1

CDR3aa: CASSGRDRYEQYF
CDR3nt: TGTGCCAGCTCGGGGAGGGATCGCTACGAGCAGTACTTC
abundance: few
j_gene: TRBJ2-7
d_gene: TRBD2
v_gene: TRBV5-6

CDR3aa: CASSSRLGTDTQYF
CDR3nt: TGTGCCAGCAGCTCACGCCTTGGCACAGATACGCAGTATTTT
abundance: many
j_gene: TRBJ2-3
d_gene: -
v_gene: TRBV7-2

CDR3aa: CASSLAGTAGPGETQYF
CDR3nt: TGTGCCAGCAGCTTAGCGGGGACAGCAGGGCCGGGGGAGACCCAGTACTTC
abundance: many
j_gene: TRBJ2-5
d_gene: TRBD1
v_gene: TRBV7-2

CDR3aa: CASSSRNRGLDTEAFF
CDR3nt: TGTGCCAGCAGTAGCCGAAACAGGGGGCTGGACACTGAAGCTTTCTTT
abundance: many
j_gene: TRBJ1-1
d_gene: TRBD1
v_gene: TRBV6-5

CDR3aa: CSAEPSGATVSGANVLTF
CDR3nt: TGCAGTGCAGAGCCCAGCGGGGCCACCGTCTCTGGGGCCAACGTCCTGACTTTC
abundance: many
j_gene: TRBJ2-6
d_gene: TRBD2
v_gene: TRBV20-1

CDR3aa: CASSLTAGGLETQYF
CDR3nt: TGTGCCAGCAGCTTAACAGCGGGGGGCCTGGAGACCCAGTACTTC
abundance: many
j_gene: TRBJ2-5
d_gene: TRBD2
v_gene: TRBV7-2

CDR3aa: CASSLASNYGYTF
CDR3nt: TGTGCCAGCAGCTTGGCAAGTAACTATGGCTACACCTTC
abundance: many
j_gene: TRBJ1-2
d_gene: -
v_gene: TRBV5-6

CDR3aa: CASRHNQPQHF
CDR3nt: TGTGCCAGCAGACACAATCAGCCCCAGCATTTT
abundance: many
j_gene: TRBJ1-5
d_gene: -
v_gene: TRBV6-6

CDR3aa: CSVALTGGTPGANVLTF
CDR3nt: TGCAGCGTTGCCCTGACAGGGGGCACGCCTGGGGCCAACGTCCTGACTTTC
abundance: many
j_gene: TRBJ2-6
d_gene: TRBD1
v_gene: TRBV29-1

CDR3aa: CASSFVEKLFF
CDR3nt: TGTGCCAGCAGTTTTGTAGAAAAACTGTTTTTT
abundance: many
j_gene: TRBJ1-4
d_gene: -
v_gene: TRBV6-6

CDR3aa: CASSSGEKLFF
CDR3nt: TGTGCCAGCAGTTCGGGAGAAAAACTGTTTTTT
abundance: many
j_gene: TRBJ1-4
d_gene: -
v_gene: TRBV12-3/TRBV12-4